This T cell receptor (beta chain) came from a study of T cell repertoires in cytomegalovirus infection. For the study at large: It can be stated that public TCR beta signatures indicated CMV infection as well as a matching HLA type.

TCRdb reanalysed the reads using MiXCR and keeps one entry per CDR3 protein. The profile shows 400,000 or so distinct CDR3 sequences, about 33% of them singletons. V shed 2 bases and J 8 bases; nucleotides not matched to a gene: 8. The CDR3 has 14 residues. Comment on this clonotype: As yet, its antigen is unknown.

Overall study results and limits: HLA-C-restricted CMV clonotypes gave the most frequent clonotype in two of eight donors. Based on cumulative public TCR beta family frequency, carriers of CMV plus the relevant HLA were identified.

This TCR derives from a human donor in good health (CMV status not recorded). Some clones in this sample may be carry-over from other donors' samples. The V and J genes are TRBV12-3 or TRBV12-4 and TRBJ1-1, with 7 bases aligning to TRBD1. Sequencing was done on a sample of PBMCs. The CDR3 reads CASSLSVQGSEAFF. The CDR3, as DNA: TGTGCCAGCAGTTTAAGCGTACAGGGGAGCGAAGCTTTCTTT.